This TCR beta chain was found in a study of blood T cell repertoires in COVID-19. On the study more broadly: Sites in the United States, Italy and Spain provided acute and convalescent COVID-19 samples. T cells, B-cell-depleted T cells, or PBMCs provided the cDNA or gDNA that served as material.

Original handling: Estimation of nucleated cell counts relied on the amplification of reference gene primers. Only in-frame clones appear in the TCRdb table, and some are missing; sequencing was by immunoSEQ multiplex PCR. V and J calls and clone size are given by that table; D and trimming were obtained from the DNA. The repertoire holds tens of thousands of clones, with 86% as singletons. Looked up from germline, CDR1 is SGHTA and CDR2 is FQGNSA. The V and J ends lost 4 bases and 7 bases, in that order; junction bases with no gene match: 7. The CDR3 spans 15 residues. This receptor was identified in a human donor in a cohort sampled during active COVID-19. The chain has TRBV7-2 and TRBJ2-1, with 10 bases fitting TRBD1. Sequencing was done on a sample of peripheral blood. In nucleotides, the CDR3 is TGTGCCAGCAGCTGGGGACAGGGGACGCGGAATGAGCAGTTCTTC. Its translation: CASSWGQGTRNEQFF.